The rows below give T cell receptor beta chains drawn from one sample of a study of cytomegalovirus exposure and HLA in healthy donors. Profiled with immunoSEQ multiplex PCR; TCRdb holds only in-frame clones, not every one. The table records approximately 170,000 clones, approximately 82% of them present only once. The source material was PBMCs. The receptors originated from a male donor in good health and CMV-seronegative. CDR3s include the opening cysteine and the closing phenylalanine or tryptophan. D genes are given only for firm matches. Only part of the rows carry a size: once, few, many, or a class if the clone is expanded.

j_call,v_call,d_call,clone_size,cdr3_nt,cdr3_aa
TRBJ2-1,TRBV15,NA,NA,TGTGCCACCAGTAGAGCGGGAGCGGGACAGGGTGAGCAGTTCTTC,CATSRAGAGQGEQFF
TRBJ2-6,TRBV5-4,NA,NA,TGTGCCGGTAGGGGTGGCTCTGGGGCCAACGTCCTGACTTTC,CAGRGGSGANVLTF
TRBJ1-6,TRBV5-4,NA,NA,TGTGCCAGCAGTCTCCTCGCTAGCTCCTATAATTCACCCCTCCACTTT,CASSLLASSYNSPLHF
TRBJ2-1,TRBV7-9,TRBD2,NA,TGTGCCAGCACCCCCCGACGGAGCGGGGTTCAGGAAGAGCAGTTCTTC,CASTPRRSGVQEEQFF
TRBJ1-2,TRBV5-6,NA,NA,TGTGCCAGCAGCTTGAGTGGGCCTAACTATGGCTACACCTTC,CASSLSGPNYGYTF
TRBJ2-1,TRBV20-1,TRBD1,NA,TGCAGTGCTAGGGCAGGGGGTGAGCAGTTCTTC,CSARAGGEQFF
TRBJ1-1,TRBV5-4,NA,NA,TGTGCCAGCAGCTTTGGAGGGAGGAACACTGAAGCTTTCTTT,CASSFGGRNTEAFF
TRBJ1-4,TRBV28,NA,NA,TGTGCCAGCAGGTCAGGGTGGGCTAATGAAAAACTGTTTTTT,CASRSGWANEKLFF
TRBJ2-7,TRBV11-1,TRBD1,few,TGTGCCAGCAGACCTACAGGGGGGACCTACGAGCAGTACTTC,CASRPTGGTYEQYF
TRBJ2-1,TRBV6-1,NA,NA,TGTGCCAGCAGTGGGGGTTTTGGAGGGACCAACAATGAGCAGTTCTTC,CASSGGFGGTNNEQFF
TRBJ1-1,TRBV5-1,NA,NA,TGCGCCAGCAGCTCGGGGGATCGGTACACTGAAGCTTTCTTT,CASSSGDRYTEAFF
TRBJ1-5,TRBV2,NA,once,TGTGCCAGCACCCAGGAGGCGGGCGGGCCCCAGCATTTT,CASTQEAGGPQHF
TRBJ2-5,TRBV11-2,NA,NA,TGTGCCAGCAGCCTTTCAGGGGAAGAGACCCAGTACTTC,CASSLSGEETQYF
TRBJ2-3,TRBV5-6,TRBD2,NA,TGTGCCAGCAGCCTATTTGGGACTAGCGGGAGACGGACAGATACGCAGTATTTT,CASSLFGTSGRRTDTQYF
TRBJ2-5,TRBV7-9,TRBD2,few,TGTGCCAGCACCGGGGGGACCCAAGAGACCCAGTACTTC,CASTGGTQETQYF
TRBJ1-6,TRBV5-1,NA,NA,TGCGCCAGCAGCTTGGTTGCAGGGGTCCCATCACCCCTCCACTTT,CASSLVAGVPSPLHF
TRBJ2-7,TRBV30,NA,NA,TGTGCCCTCCATGAGGACACCGCCCCCCACGAGCAGTACTTC,CALHEDTAPHEQYF
TRBJ1-3,TRBV5-6,TRBD1,NA,TGTGCCAGCAGCTTGAGATGGGACAGAGTTACTGGAAACACCATATATTTT,CASSLRWDRVTGNTIYF